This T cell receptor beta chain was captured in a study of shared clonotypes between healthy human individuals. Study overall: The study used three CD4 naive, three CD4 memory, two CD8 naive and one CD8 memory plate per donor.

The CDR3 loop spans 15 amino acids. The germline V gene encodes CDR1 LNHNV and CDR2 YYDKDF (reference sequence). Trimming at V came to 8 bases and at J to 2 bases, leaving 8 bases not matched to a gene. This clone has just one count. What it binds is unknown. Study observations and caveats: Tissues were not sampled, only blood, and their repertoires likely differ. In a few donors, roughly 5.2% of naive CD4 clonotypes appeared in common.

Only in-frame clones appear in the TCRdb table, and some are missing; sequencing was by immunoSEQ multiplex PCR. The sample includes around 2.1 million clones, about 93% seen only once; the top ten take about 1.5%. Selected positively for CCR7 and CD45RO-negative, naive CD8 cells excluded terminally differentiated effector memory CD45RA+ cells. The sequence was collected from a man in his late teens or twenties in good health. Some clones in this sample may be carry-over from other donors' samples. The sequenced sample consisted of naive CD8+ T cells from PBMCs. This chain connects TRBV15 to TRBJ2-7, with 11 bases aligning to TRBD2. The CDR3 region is CATAPVAGGPYEQYF. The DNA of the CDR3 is TGTGCCACCGCTCCAGTAGCGGGGGGGCCCTACGAGCAGTACTTC.